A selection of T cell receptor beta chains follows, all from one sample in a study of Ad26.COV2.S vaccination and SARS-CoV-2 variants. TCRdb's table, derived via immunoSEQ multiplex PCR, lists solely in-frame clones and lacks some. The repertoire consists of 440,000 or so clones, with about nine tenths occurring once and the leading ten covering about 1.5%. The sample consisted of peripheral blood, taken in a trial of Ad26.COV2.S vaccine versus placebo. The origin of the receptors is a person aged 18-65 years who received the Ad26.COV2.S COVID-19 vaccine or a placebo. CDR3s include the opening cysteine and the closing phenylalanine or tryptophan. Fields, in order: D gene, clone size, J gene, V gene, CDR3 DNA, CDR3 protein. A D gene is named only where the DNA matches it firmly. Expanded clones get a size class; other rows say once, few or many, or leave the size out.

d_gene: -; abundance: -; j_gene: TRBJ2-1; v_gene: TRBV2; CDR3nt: TGTGCCAGCAACTCTATGAGGAATGAGCAGTTCTTC; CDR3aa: CASNSMRNEQFF
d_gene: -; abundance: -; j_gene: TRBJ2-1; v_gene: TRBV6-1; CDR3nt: TGTGCCAGCAGTGACCCAGGGCGCTCCTACAATGAGCAGTTCTTC; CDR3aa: CASSDPGRSYNEQFF
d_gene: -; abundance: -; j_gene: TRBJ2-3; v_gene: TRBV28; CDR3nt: TGTGCCAGCAGTTTAGGCGGGACGAACACAGATACGCAGTATTTT; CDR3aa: CASSLGGTNTDTQYF
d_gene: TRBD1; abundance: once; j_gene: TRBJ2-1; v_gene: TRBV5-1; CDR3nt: TGCGCCAGCAGCTTTGACAGGGGGAATGAGCAGTTCTTC; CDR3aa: CASSFDRGNEQFF
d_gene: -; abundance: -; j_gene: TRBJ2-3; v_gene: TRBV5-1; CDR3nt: TGCGCCAGCAGCTTGGGGACAGGCGGGGAAGATACGCAGTATTTT; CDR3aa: CASSLGTGGEDTQYF
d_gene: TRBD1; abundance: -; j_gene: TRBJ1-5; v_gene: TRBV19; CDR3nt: TGTGCCAGTAGTCCACGGACAGGGGGCAGAAATCAGCCCCAGCATTTT; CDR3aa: CASSPRTGGRNQPQHF
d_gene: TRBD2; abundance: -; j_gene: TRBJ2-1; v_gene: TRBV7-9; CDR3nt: TGTGCCAGCAGCTTACCCCCCATGCCCCTAGCGGGGGGAGACCTGGAGCAGTTCTTC; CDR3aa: CASSLPPMPLAGGDLEQFF
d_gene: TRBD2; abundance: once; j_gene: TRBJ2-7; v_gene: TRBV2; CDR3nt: TGTGCCAGCAGTGAAGGGGGACTAGCGGCTATCTACGAGCAGTACTTC; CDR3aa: CASSEGGLAAIYEQYF
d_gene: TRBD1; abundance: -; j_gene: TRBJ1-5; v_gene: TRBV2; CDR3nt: TGTGCCAGCAGAGGTTGGACAGGGCCCAGCAATCAGCCCCAGCATTTT; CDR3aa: CASRGWTGPSNQPQHF
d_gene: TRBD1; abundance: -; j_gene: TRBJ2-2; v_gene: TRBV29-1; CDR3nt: TGCAGCGCCCGGACAGGGGTGAACACCGGGGAGCTGTTTTTT; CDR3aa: CSARTGVNTGELFF
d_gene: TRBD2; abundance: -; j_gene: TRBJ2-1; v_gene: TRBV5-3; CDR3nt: TGTGCCAGAAGCCATAAGCTAAGCGGGACTGCGGCGGAGAGGAATGAGCAGTTCTTC; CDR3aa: CARSHKLSGTAAERNEQFF
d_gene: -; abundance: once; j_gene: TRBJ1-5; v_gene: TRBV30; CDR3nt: TGTGCCTGGAGTGTGGGGACAAGCAATCAGCCCCAGCATTTT; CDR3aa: CAWSVGTSNQPQHF
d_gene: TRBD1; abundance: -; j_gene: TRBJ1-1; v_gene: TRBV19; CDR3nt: TGTGCCAGTAGAGGGGGCGCGGCGCGGGGGACTGAAGCTTTCTTT; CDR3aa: CASRGGAARGTEAFF
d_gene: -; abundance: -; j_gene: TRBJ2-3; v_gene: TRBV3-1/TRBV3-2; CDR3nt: TGTGCCAGCAGTCGACTATTCCCCCCAGATACGCAGTATTTT; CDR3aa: CASSRLFPPDTQYF
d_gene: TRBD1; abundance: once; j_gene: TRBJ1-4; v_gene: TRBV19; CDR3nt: TGTGCCAGTAGTATGCCCGTGGGGACAGGGGTTAACGGAAAACTGTTTTTT; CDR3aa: CASSMPVGTGVNGKLFF
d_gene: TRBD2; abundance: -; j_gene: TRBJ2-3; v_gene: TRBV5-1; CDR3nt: TGCGCCAGCAGCTTTACGATGGGGCGGGGGGATACGCAGTATTTT; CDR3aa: CASSFTMGRGDTQYF
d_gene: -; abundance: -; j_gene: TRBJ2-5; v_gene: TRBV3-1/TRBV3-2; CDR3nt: TGTGCCAGCAGCCACGTCTTCCAAGAGACCCAGTACTTC; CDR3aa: CASSHVFQETQYF
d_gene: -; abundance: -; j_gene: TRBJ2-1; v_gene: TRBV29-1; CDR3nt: TGCAGCGTTTTGGCAGAATCCTACAATGAGCAGTTCTTC; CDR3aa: CSVLAESYNEQFF
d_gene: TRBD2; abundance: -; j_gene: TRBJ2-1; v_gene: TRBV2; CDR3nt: TGTGCCAGCAGTGAAAGGCTAAGATGGACTAGCGGGATCACTGCTTTCTACAATGAGCAGTTCTTC; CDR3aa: CASSERLRWTSGITAFYNEQFF
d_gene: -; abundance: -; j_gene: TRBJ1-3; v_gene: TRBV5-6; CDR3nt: TGTGCCAGCAGCTTGATTAGGATGGCTGGAAACACCATATATTTT; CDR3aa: CASSLIRMAGNTIYF
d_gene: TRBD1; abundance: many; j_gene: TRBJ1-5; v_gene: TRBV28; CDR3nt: TGTGCCAGCAGTAGCGACAGGGCTGGCAATCAGCCCCAGCATTTT; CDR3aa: CASSSDRAGNQPQHF
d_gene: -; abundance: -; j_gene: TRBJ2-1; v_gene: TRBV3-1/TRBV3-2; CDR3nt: TGTGCCAGCAGTCCGGGACTGGCTAACAATGAGCAGTTCTTC; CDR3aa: CASSPGLANNEQFF
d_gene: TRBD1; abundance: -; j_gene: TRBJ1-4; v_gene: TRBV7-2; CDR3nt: TGTGCCAGCAGCTTAGTCTCCCGACAGGGTGAAAAACTGTTTTTT; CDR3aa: CASSLVSRQGEKLFF
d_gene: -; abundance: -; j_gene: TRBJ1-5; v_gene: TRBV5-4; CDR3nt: TGTGCCAGCAGCGCAGGGGTCTCGGGGCCCCAGCATTTT; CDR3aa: CASSAGVSGPQHF
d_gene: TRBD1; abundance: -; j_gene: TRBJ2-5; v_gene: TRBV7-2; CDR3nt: TGTGCCAGCAGCACGCGTTATGGACAGGGAGGTGAGACCCAGTACTTC; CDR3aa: CASSTRYGQGGETQYF
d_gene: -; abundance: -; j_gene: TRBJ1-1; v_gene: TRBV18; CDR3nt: TGTGCCAGCTCGTCGCGGAGCACTGAAGCTTTCTTT; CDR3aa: CASSSRSTEAFF
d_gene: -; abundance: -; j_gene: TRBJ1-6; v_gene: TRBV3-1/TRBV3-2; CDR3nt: TGTGCCAGCAGCCAAGGAGATTCACCCCTCCACTTT; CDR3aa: CASSQGDSPLHF
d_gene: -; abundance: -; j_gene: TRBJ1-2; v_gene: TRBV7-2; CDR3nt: TGTGCCAGCAGCTTTGGGGGCCCAAGCTATGGCTACACCTTC; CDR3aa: CASSFGGPSYGYTF
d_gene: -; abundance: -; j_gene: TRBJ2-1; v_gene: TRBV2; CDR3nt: TGTGCCAGCAAGGAACAGATCTACAATGAGCAGTTCTTC; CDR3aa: CASKEQIYNEQFF
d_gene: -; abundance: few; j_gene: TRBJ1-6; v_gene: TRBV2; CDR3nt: TGTGCCAGCACCTCGGCCATAGTTAATTCACCCCTCCACTTT; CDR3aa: CASTSAIVNSPLHF
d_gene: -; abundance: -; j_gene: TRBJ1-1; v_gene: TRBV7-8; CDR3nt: TGTGCCAGCAGCTTAGGGACAGCTCCAACTGAAGCTTTCTTT; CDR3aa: CASSLGTAPTEAFF
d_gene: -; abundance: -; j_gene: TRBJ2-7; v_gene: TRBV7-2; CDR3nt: TGTGCCAGCAGCGAGGGACGGACAACCTACGAGCAGTACTTC; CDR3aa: CASSEGRTTYEQYF
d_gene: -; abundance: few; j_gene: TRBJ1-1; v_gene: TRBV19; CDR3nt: TGTGCCAGTAGTATGGAAGCCGGCCGGATGAACACTGAAGCTTTCTTT; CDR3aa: CASSMEAGRMNTEAFF
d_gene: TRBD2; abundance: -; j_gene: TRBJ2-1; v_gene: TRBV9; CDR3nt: TGTGCCAGCAGCGTAGCCCTAGCGGGGGGGGCTGAGCAGTTCTTC; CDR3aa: CASSVALAGGAEQFF
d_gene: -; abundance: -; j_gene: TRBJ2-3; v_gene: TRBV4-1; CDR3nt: TGCGCCAGCAGCCGGAACAGGGAGGGGGGCACAGATACGCAGTATTTT; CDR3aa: CASSRNREGGTDTQYF
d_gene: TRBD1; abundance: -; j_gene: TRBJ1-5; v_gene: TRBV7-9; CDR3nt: TGTGCCAGCAGCCCGCAGGGGGATCAGCCCCAGCATTTT; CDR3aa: CASSPQGDQPQHF
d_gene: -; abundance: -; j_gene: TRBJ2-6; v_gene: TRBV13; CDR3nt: TGTGCCAGCAGCTTAGTCGGGAACTCTGGGGCCAACGTCCTGACTTTC; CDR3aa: CASSLVGNSGANVLTF
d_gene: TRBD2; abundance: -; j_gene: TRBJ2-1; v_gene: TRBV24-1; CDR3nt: TGTGCCACCAGTGATCCCGAAACTAGCGGGAGCTATGAGCAGTTCTTC; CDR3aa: CATSDPETSGSYEQFF
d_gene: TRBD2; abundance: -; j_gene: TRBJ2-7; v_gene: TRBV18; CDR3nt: TGTGCCAGCTCATCGACTAGCGGGATCTCCTACGAGCAGTACTTC; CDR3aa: CASSSTSGISYEQYF
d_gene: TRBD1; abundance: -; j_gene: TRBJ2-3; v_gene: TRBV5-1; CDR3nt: TGCGCCAGCAGCCCTGGGACAGGGGGCTATGATACGCAGTATTTT; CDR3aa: CASSPGTGGYDTQYF
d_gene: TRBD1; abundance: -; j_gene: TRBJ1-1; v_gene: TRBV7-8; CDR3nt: TGTGCCAGCAGGGGAGGCAGGGGGCTCTCCCGGGCGAACACTGAAGCTTTCTTT; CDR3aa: CASRGGRGLSRANTEAFF
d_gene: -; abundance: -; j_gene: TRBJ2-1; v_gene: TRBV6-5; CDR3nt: TGTGCCAGCAGTTACTCGATACGTAATGAGCAGTTCTTC; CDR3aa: CASSYSIRNEQFF
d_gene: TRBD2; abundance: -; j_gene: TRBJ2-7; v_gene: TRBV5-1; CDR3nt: TGCGCCAGCAGCCCCACGGGAGGTAGCGACGAGCAGTACTTC; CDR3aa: CASSPTGGSDEQYF